This T cell receptor (beta chain) was sequenced in a study of blood T cells in healthy people across ages. This clonotype was observed a few times. This CDR3 is 15 amino acids long. With 5 bases clipped from V and 6 bases from J, the junction kept 10 bases outside the gene matches. Germline V lookup: CDR1 SGHTA, CDR2 FQGNSA. A second PCR of about 7 to 12 cycles used a sample-barcoded 5' primer and a J-beta primer mix. TCRdb ran MiXCR on the 5' RACE reads and lists one entry per CDR3 protein. The sample lists roughly 1.9 million distinct CDR3 sequences, about two fifths occurring once. The chain is built from TRBV7-2 and TRBJ2-7, with 10 bases matching TRBD2. The sequence derives from a human donor in good health. Sequenced input: blood. This CDR3 is CASSPLGAGGFEQYF. DNA of the CDR3: TGTGCCAGCAGCCCGCTTGGAGCGGGGGGGTTCGAGCAGTACTTC.